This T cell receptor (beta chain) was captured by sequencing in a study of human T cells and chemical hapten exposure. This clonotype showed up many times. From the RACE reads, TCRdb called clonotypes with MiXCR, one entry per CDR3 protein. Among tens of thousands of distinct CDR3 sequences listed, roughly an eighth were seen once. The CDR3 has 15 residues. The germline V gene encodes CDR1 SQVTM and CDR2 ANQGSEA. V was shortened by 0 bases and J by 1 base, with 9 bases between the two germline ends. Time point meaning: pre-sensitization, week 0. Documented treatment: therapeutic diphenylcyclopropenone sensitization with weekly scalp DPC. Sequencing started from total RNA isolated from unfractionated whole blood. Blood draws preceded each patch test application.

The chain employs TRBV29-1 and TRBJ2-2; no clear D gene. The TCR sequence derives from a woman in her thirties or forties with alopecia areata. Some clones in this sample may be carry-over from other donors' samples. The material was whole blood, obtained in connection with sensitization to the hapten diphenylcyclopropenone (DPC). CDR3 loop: CSVEEFRLNTGELFF. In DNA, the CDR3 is TGCAGCGTTGAAGAATTCAGGCTGAACACCGGGGAGCTGTTTTTT.